This T cell receptor (beta chain) stems from a study of CD8+ T cells in alopecia areata. Investigators isolated RNA and reverse transcribed it into cDNA to act as the sequencing template. Profiling relied on immunoSEQ multiplex PCR, and the TCRdb table lists in-frame clones only, not all of them. The sample includes about 280,000 clones, 55% to 75% of them seen just once. The treatment: oral pan-JAK inhibitor, 5-10 mg twice daily. Germline V CDR1 and CDR2: SNHLY, FYNNEI. The germline V and J ends were trimmed by 7 bases and 6 bases, with 14 bases remaining between them. CDR3 length: 13 amino acids. This clone was seen a handful of times.

The receptor was isolated from a human donor with alopecia areata. This specimen consisted of CD4+ T cells sorted from blood, obtained at week 24, from a patient treated with tofacitinib. The chain carries TRBV2 and TRBJ2-3, with D possibly matching TRBD2 (6 bases). CDR3 sequence: CASNRGSRDTQYF. CDR3 bases: TGTGCCAGCAACCGGGGGTCACGGGATACGCAGTATTTT.